One sample yielded the 32 T cell receptor beta chains listed below, sequenced in a study of graft-versus-host responses after intestinal transplantation. The method was immunoSEQ multiplex PCR; TCRdb's version includes in-frame clones alone and lacks a portion of them. The sample yields more than 90,000 clones, around 94% seen once. No antigen is known for these receptors. The starting material was unstimulated CD4+ T cells sorted from spleen or lymph node cells, obtained before transplant. These receptors all come from a human donor who was the organ donor for an intestinal transplant.

Comment on this clone: Other DNA sequences from this sample encode an identical CDR3 as well. The CDR3 sequence: CASSLGISGNTIYF. DNA of the CDR3: TGTGCCAGCAGCTTGGGAATATCTGGAAACACCATATATTTT. The rearrangement uses TRBV5-4 and TRBJ1-3; D unclear. The V end lost 0 bases, the J end lost 1 base, and 5 bases lay between the germline ends. This CDR3 comprises 14 residues. The germline V gene encodes CDR1 SGHNT and CDR2 YYREEE (reference sequence). The full variable domain, with the rest looked up from reference TRBV5-4 and TRBJ1-3, is ETGVTQSPTHLIKTRGQQVTLRCSSQSGHNTVSWYQQALGQGPQFIFQYYREEENGRGNFPPRFSGLQFPNYSSELNVNALELDDSALYLCASSLGISGNTIYFGEGSWLTVV.

The V call is TRBV20-1, the J call TRBJ1-2; D gene unclear. The germline gives CDR1 DFQATT, CDR2 SNEGSKA (reference sequence). The CDR3 has 11 amino acids. Trimming shortened V by 8 bases and J by 6 bases, and 13 bases separated the two germline ends. CDR3 DNA: TGCAGTATTCGGGGAAGTCATGGCTACACCTTC. This sequence encodes CSIRGSHGYTF.

The J gene is TRBJ2-4, the V gene TRBV28, with 9 bases fitting TRBD2. The junction had 2 bases not matched to a gene; V was cut back by 5 bases and J by 0 bases. The germline V gene has CDR1 MDHEN and CDR2 SYDVKM. The CDR3 covers 15 residues. CDR3 sequence: CASSRAGGAKNIQYF. The CDR3 DNA sequence: TGTGCCAGCAGTAGAGCGGGAGGAGCCAAAAACATTCAGTACTTC.

V usage is TRBV19 and J usage is TRBJ1-1; 10 positions agree with TRBD1. CDR1 is LNHDA and CDR2 is SQIVND in the germline V gene (reference sequence). The CDR3 runs 17 residues. V lost 4 bases and J lost 5; bases outside the gene matches: 13. The CDR3 here is CASSTRRWTGGKTEAFF. The CDR3 DNA sequence: TGTGCCAGTAGTACAAGACGATGGACAGGGGGAAAAACTGAAGCTTTCTTT.

The chain uses TRBV4-1 and TRBJ1-3; D is ambiguous. V lost 0 bases and J 3 bases, leaving 9 bases between the germline ends. CDR3 length: 15 amino acids. CDR1 is MGHRA, CDR2 YSYEKL, per germline. The DNA of the CDR3 is TGCGCCAGCAGCCAAGATGCCAGGAATGGAAACACCATATATTTT. Residues: CASSQDARNGNTIYF.

The chain employs TRBV27 and TRBJ2-2, with 9 bases matching TRBD1. With V trimmed by 2 bases and J by 3 bases, 1 base remained unmatched. The germline CDR1 and CDR2 sequences are MNHEY and SMNVEV (reference sequence). CDR3 length: 15 amino acids. CDR3 DNA sequence: TGTGCCAGCAGTTTACGACAGGGGGACACCGGGGAGCTGTTTTTT. Translation gives CASSLRQGDTGELFF.

V gene TRBV29-1 combines with J gene TRBJ2-1, with 10 bases fitting TRBD1. Germline V CDR1 and CDR2: SQVTM, ANQGSEA. The ends lost 6 bases at V and 5 bases at J; junction bases unmatched: 7. CDR3 length: 14 amino acids. The CDR3 coding sequence is TGCAGCGTGGGAGACAGGGGGCGACACAATGAGCAGTTCTTC. It encodes CSVGDRGRHNEQFF.

The genes are TRBV11-2 and TRBJ2-2, with TRBD1 identical over 7 bases. J gave up 1 base and V 1 base, and 0 bases lay outside the gene matches. The CDR3 is made up of 15 amino acids. CDR1 and CDR2 (germline): SGHAT, FQNNGV. The CDR3 reads CASSLGQGNTGELFF. DNA of the CDR3: TGTGCCAGCAGCTTAGGACAGGGGAACACCGGGGAGCTGTTTTTT.

This clone was picked up a small number of times. Other DNA sequences of this sample code for an identical CDR3. J is TRBJ2-7 and V is TRBV20-1; no firm D call. This CDR3 is built from 11 residues. Deletions cut 1 base from V and 2 bases from J, with 3 bases between. Germline-derived CDR1 and CDR2 are DFQATT and SNEGSKA (reference sequence). The CDR3 nucleotides are TGCAGTGCTAGAGGGGCCTACGAGCAGTACTTC. Its translation is CSARGAYEQYF.

This clone showed up just a few times. The V call is TRBV5-4, the J call TRBJ2-5, with D tentatively TRBD1 (6 bases). Trimming took 0 bases from V and 1 from J, leaving 7 bases between them. The CDR3 is 14 residues long. Germline assignment: CDR1 SGHNT and CDR2 YYREEE (reference sequence). CDR3 loop: CASSLAGAQETQYF. The CDR3 DNA sequence: TGTGCCAGCAGCTTGGCAGGGGCCCAAGAGACCCAGTACTTC.

J is TRBJ2-5 and V is TRBV7-9, with TRBD2 identical over 8 bases. Germline assignment: CDR1 SEHNR and CDR2 FQNEAQ (reference sequence). This CDR3 comprises 18 residues. V lost 4 bases to trimming and J lost 4 bases; unmatched junction nucleotides: 17. The CDR3 coding sequence is TGTGCCAGCAGCTCCCGAAATCGGGAGGGCCGTACGCTAGAGACCCAGTACTTC. Its protein product is CASSSRNREGRTLETQYF.

V is TRBV14 and J is TRBJ2-3; TRBD2 agrees at 8 bases. The CDR3 runs to 19 residues. Germline-derived CDR1 and CDR2 are SGHDN and FVKESK. Losses at the gene ends were 4 bases for V and 4 bases for J; bases not matched to a gene: 19. This CDR3 reads CASSPKRTVYGRAADTQYF. The DNA for the CDR3 is TGTGCCAGCAGCCCGAAAAGGACAGTATACGGGAGGGCCGCAGATACGCAGTATTTT.

The rearrangement links TRBV19 to TRBJ2-7, with 8 bases identical to TRBD2. Germline CDR1 is LNHDA and CDR2 is SQIVND (reference sequence). The CDR3 loop spans 15 amino acids. V lost 5 bases and J lost 0; bases outside the gene matches: 6. CDR3 bases: TGTGCCAGTAGTCCACGGGGGGGAATCTCCTACGAGCAGTACTTC. Translating gives CASSPRGGISYEQYF.

J is TRBJ2-1 and V is TRBV6-8, with D unresolved. Germline V lookup: CDR1 MNHGY, CDR2 SAAAGT. CDR3 size: 11 residues. The V end was cut by 6 bases, the J end by 9 bases, with 9 bases between. The CDR3 reads CASSRSSEQFF. The CDR3 DNA sequence: TGTGCCAGCAGCCGCAGTAGTGAGCAGTTCTTC.

This clone was found once. The chain links TRBV29-1 to TRBJ1-1, with no clear D. Germline CDR1 is SQVTM and CDR2 is ANQGSEA. V lost 7 bases to trimming and J lost 2 bases, with 11 bases between them. This CDR3 contains 12 residues. The chain's CDR3 is CSAVGPNTEAFF. The CDR3 DNA sequence: TGCAGCGCCGTAGGTCCTAACACTGAAGCTTTCTTT.

CDR3: CASSLDGRTGNTIYF. In DNA form, the CDR3 reads TGTGCCAGCAGCTTAGATGGCCGGACTGGAAACACCATATATTTT. J is TRBJ1-3 and V is TRBV11-2; D unclear. CDR3 length: 15 amino acids. Per the germline V gene, CDR1 is SGHAT and CDR2 is FQNNGV. Between the trimmed V and J ends, which lost 0 bases and 2 bases, there was a span of 8 bases.

The chain carries TRBV4-2 and TRBJ2-1; 12 bases fit TRBD2. Germline CDR1 is LGHNA and CDR2 is YNFKEQ. This CDR3 spans 18 amino acids. J lost 7 bases, V lost 0 bases, and 10 bases had no gene match. DNA of the CDR3: TGTGCCAGCAGCCAAGATGTGGCTAGCGGGAGGGGGCAGAATGAGCAGTTCTTC. Its translation is CASSQDVASGRGQNEQFF.

In its sample, this clone was seen once. V and J are TRBV19 and TRBJ1-5; TRBD1 agrees at 8 bases. The trim removed 3 bases at V and 2 bases at J, leaving 0 bases unmatched. Germline V gives CDR1 LNHDA, CDR2 SQIVND (reference sequence). This CDR3 has 14 amino acids. The CDR3 DNA follows: TGTGCCAGTAGTATGACAGGGGGCAATCAGCCCCAGCATTTT. This gives the protein CASSMTGGNQPQHF.

The chain combines TRBV6-1 with TRBJ1-5, with 7 bases that match TRBD1. CDR1 and CDR2 (germline): MNHNS, SASEGT. The CDR3 extends over 13 amino acids. The trim removed 4 bases at V and 5 bases at J, leaving 2 bases unmatched. CDR3 protein: CASSGTGYQPQHF. The DNA for the CDR3 is TGTGCCAGCAGTGGGACAGGATATCAGCCCCAGCATTTT.

This clone was observed a few times. The CDR3 spells CASRGSYEQYF. The CDR3 DNA sequence: TGTGCCAGCAGGGGATCCTACGAGCAGTACTTC. The gene calls are TRBV6-5 and TRBJ2-7; no reliable D call. This CDR3 region has 11 residues. CDR1 is MNHEY, CDR2 SVGAGI, per germline. Trimming left V 6 bases short and J 1 base short, with 4 bases between.

V is TRBV9 and J is TRBJ1-1, with D uncertain. Germline values: CDR1 SGDLS, CDR2 YYNGEE. V lost 4 bases, J lost 1 base, and 8 bases lay in between. CDR3 length: 13 residues. The CDR3 DNA is TGTGCCAGCAGCACTACCGGGAACACTGAAGCTTTCTTT. Translating gives CASSTTGNTEAFF.

This chain joins TRBV5-6 and TRBJ2-3; no clear D gene. V lost 0 bases, J lost 2 bases, and 13 bases lay in between. Germline-derived CDR1 and CDR2 are SGHDT and YYEEEE. The CDR3 runs to 16 residues. The CDR3 nucleotides read TGTGCCAGCAGCTTGGTGTTGTCAGAAAACACAGATACGCAGTATTTT. Protein product: CASSLVLSENTDTQYF.

This chain uses TRBV28 with TRBJ1-4; TRBD1 agrees at 7 bases. Trimming took 6 bases from V and 5 from J; bases not matched to a gene: 3. The CDR3 has 13 amino acids. Germline CDR1 and CDR2: MDHEN and SYDVKM. DNA of the CDR3: TGTGCCAGCAGGCGGACAGGAAATGAAAAACTGTTTTTT. It yields the protein CASRRTGNEKLFF.

The rearrangement uses TRBV15 and TRBJ2-3; 10 bases are shared with TRBD2. CDR1 LNHNV and CDR2 YYDKDF come from the germline V gene (reference sequence). V shed 5 bases, J shed 2 bases, and the junction held 13 bases outside the gene matches. CDR3 length: 18 amino acids. The CDR3 DNA sequence: TGTGCCACCAGCGCCACTGGGGAGCGGGAGGGAGACACAGATACGCAGTATTTT. Translated, it gives CATSATGEREGDTDTQYF.

The chain recombines TRBV2 with TRBJ2-3; 8 bases fit TRBD1. The CDR3 spans 16 residues. In germline, CDR1 is SNHLY, CDR2 FYNNEI. Losses at the gene ends were 3 bases for V and 5 bases for J; bases not matched to a gene: 10. CDR3 in amino acids: CASSDAVAGGVDTQYF. Here the CDR3 DNA reads TGTGCCAGCAGTGATGCCGTAGCAGGGGGCGTAGATACGCAGTATTTT.

The V and J genes are TRBV27 and TRBJ2-3; a weak D match, TRBD2 (6 bases). The CDR3 runs to 14 residues. Germline CDR1 is MNHEY and CDR2 is SMNVEV (reference sequence). Trimming shortened V by 8 bases and J by 4 bases, and 16 bases separated the two germline ends. In nucleotides, the CDR3 is TGTGCCAGCGGATCAGGCGGGAAGGCAGATACGCAGTATTTT. Its translation: CASGSGGKADTQYF.

CDR3 bases: TGTGCCAGCAGCGTAGCTGGGGACACCGGGGAGCTGTTTTTT. Its translation is CASSVAGDTGELFF. The rearrangement uses TRBV9 and TRBJ2-2; no clear D gene. The CDR3 length is 14 residues. Germline loops: CDR1 SGDLS, CDR2 YYNGEE. V lost 0 bases, J lost 3 bases, and 6 bases lay in between.

The V call is TRBV27, the J call TRBJ2-7; no reliable D call. Deletions cut 3 bases from V and 0 bases from J, with 12 bases between. The CDR3 consists of 15 residues. The germline gives CDR1 MNHEY, CDR2 SMNVEV (reference sequence). CDR3 in DNA: TGTGCCAGCAGTTTGGTAGGGTGGGCCTCCTACGAGCAGTACTTC. Protein product: CASSLVGWASYEQYF.

The V call is TRBV28, the J call TRBJ2-1; 11 nucleotides match TRBD2. With 6 bases clipped from V and 6 bases from J, the junction kept 7 bases outside the gene matches. Germline loops: CDR1 MDHEN, CDR2 SYDVKM. The CDR3 length is 15 residues. The CDR3 region has the DNA TGTGCCAGCAGCCCGACTAGCGGGATCCCCAATGAGCAGTTCTTC. Protein: CASSPTSGIPNEQFF. Full variable domain (missing parts from reference TRBV28 and TRBJ2-1): DVKVTQSSRYLVKRTGEKVFLECVQDMDHENMFWYRQDPGLGLRLIYFSYDVKMKEKGDIPEGYSVSREKKERFSLILESASTNQTSMYLCASSPTSGIPNEQFFGPGTRLTVL.

With respect to this clone: This sample also contains other DNA sequences that code for the same CDR3. The genes are TRBV7-9 and TRBJ2-1, with TRBD2 identical over 12 bases. The CDR3 sequence is 15 residues long. CDR1 and CDR2 (germline): SEHNR, FQNEAQ (reference sequence). V dropped 5 bases and J dropped 3; count of bases not matched to a gene: 2. For the CDR3, the DNA is TGTGCCAGCAGCCTGGGACTAGCGGGCTACAATGAGCAGTTCTTC. Translated, it gives CASSLGLAGYNEQFF.

This chain uses TRBV5-5 with TRBJ1-1, with TRBD1 identical over 7 bases. Germline CDR1 and CDR2: SGHKS and YYEKEE (reference sequence). The V segment lost 4 bases and the J segment 6 bases; nucleotides outside the gene matches: 6. CDR3 size: 13 residues. This CDR3 is CASSTQGLPEAFF. The CDR3 bases are TGTGCCAGCAGCACACAGGGGTTACCTGAAGCTTTCTTT.

The J gene is TRBJ2-3, the V gene TRBV28; the D gene is possibly TRBD2 (5 bases). Deletions cut 6 bases from V and 4 bases from J, with 11 bases between. Germline V gives CDR1 MDHEN, CDR2 SYDVKM. This CDR3 region has 13 residues. The CDR3 nucleotides are TGTGCCAGCAGCCTGCAAGCGGCAGATACGCAGTATTTT. As protein: CASSLQAADTQYF.